This is a list of T cell receptor beta chains from one sample in a study of Graves' ophthalmopathy and Graves' hyperthyroidism. TCRdb reprocessed the multiplex PCR reads via MiXCR and lists one record per CDR3 protein. The sample lists some 1.1 million distinct CDR3 sequences, about 36% occurring once. The material sequenced was peripheral blood or thyroid tissue (not recorded which). The receptors derive from an adult man with Graves' hyperthyroidism. Each CDR3 is given with its conserved first and last residue. A D gene is named only where the DNA matches it firmly. Size values are once, few and many counts, or a class for expanded clones, and some rows have none.

abundance	v_gene	d_gene	j_gene	CDR3aa	CDR3nt
many	TRBV7-9	-	TRBJ1-1	CASSTDRLNTEAFF	TGTGCCAGCAGCACGGACAGACTGAACACTGAAGCTTTCTTT
many	TRBV5-1	-	TRBJ2-6	CASSTQGSGANVLTF	TGCGCCAGCAGCACACAGGGCTCTGGGGCCAACGTCCTGACTTTC
-	TRBV9	-	TRBJ2-2	CASSVATGELFF	TGTGCCAGCAGCGTAGCTACCGGGGAGCTGTTTTTT
many	TRBV6-6	-	TRBJ2-7	CASSHTYYEQYF	TGTGCCAGCAGCCACACATACTACGAGCAGTACTTC
few	TRBV30	-	TRBJ2-7	CAWGIGIYEQYF	TGTGCCTGGGGGATCGGCATCTACGAGCAGTACTTC
few	TRBV4-2	-	TRBJ1-3	CASSPGKSLVGNTIYF	TGTGCCAGCAGCCCAGGAAAGTCATTAGTTGGAAACACCATATATTTT
-	TRBV29-1	TRBD2	TRBJ2-7	CSVAAGLAGRYEQYF	TGCAGCGTTGCGGCGGGACTAGCGGGGAGGTACGAGCAGTACTTC
-	TRBV6-6	TRBD1	TRBJ2-7	CASRFSGQVSYEQYF	TGTGCCAGCCGATTCTCGGGACAGGTCTCCTACGAGCAGTACTTC
-	TRBV7-2	-	TRBJ1-1	CASSWYSRSTEAFF	TGTGCCAGCAGCTGGTACAGCAGGAGCACTGAAGCTTTCTTT
many	TRBV5-5	-	TRBJ2-5	CASSLKPQETQYF	TGTGCCAGCAGCTTGAAACCACAAGAGACCCAGTACTTC
many	TRBV9	-	TRBJ1-6	CASSEEHYNSPLHF	TGTGCCAGCAGCGAGGAACACTATAATTCACCCCTCCACTTT
-	TRBV5-6	TRBD2	TRBJ2-5	CASSGGLAEQETQYF	TGTGCCAGCAGCGGGGGACTAGCGGAACAAGAGACCCAGTACTTC
-	TRBV20-1	TRBD1	TRBJ1-2	CSAGTETNYGYTF	TGCAGTGCAGGGACAGAGACTAACTATGGCTACACCTTC
-	TRBV6-6	TRBD2	TRBJ2-5	CASLPPWLAGARETQYF	TGTGCCAGCCTTCCTCCGTGGCTAGCGGGAGCCCGAGAGACCCAGTACTTC
once	TRBV7-6	TRBD2	TRBJ2-2	CASSLTTSGGVRTGELFF	TGTGCCAGCAGCTTAACCACTAGCGGGGGGGTCAGAACCGGGGAGCTGTTTTTT
-	TRBV15	-	TRBJ2-5	CATSRGGVQETQYF	TGTGCCACCAGCAGGGGCGGAGTTCAAGAGACCCAGTACTTC
-	TRBV7-2	-	TRBJ1-5	CASRGGRYSNQPQHF	TGTGCCAGCAGGGGCGGTCGATATAGCAATCAGCCCCAGCATTTT
many	TRBV7-9	-	TRBJ2-7	CASSFTPSSYEQYF	TGTGCCAGCAGCTTTACCCCCTCCTCCTACGAGCAGTACTTC
-	TRBV11-2	-	TRBJ2-5	CASSLGNELEIQYF	TGTGCCAGCAGCTTAGGGAATGAGTTAGAGATCCAGTACTTC
-	TRBV14	-	TRBJ1-2	CASSQATWGSAGYGYTF	TGTGCCAGCAGCCAAGCTACTTGGGGGAGTGCGGGCTATGGCTACACCTTC
few	TRBV10-3	TRBD2	TRBJ2-3	CAISGLAGSSTDTQYF	TGTGCCATCAGTGGTCTAGCGGGGTCTAGCACAGATACGCAGTATTTT
-	TRBV11-2	-	TRBJ2-7	CASSLSRDNAYEQYF	TGTGCCAGCAGCTTGAGTAGGGACAACGCCTACGAGCAGTACTTC
few	TRBV6-5	-	TRBJ2-7	CASSYSGDEQYF	TGTGCCAGCAGTTACTCAGGCGACGAGCAGTACTTC
many	TRBV9	-	TRBJ2-6	CASSEGEAISGANVLTF	TGTGCCAGCAGCGAGGGTGAGGCTATCTCTGGGGCCAACGTCCTGACTTTC
few	TRBV7-9	TRBD1	TRBJ2-7	CASSPSDRIYEQYF	TGTGCCAGCAGCCCCTCGGACAGGATCTACGAGCAGTACTTC
few	TRBV12-3/TRBV12-4	TRBD1	TRBJ1-3	CASSQGAAGNTIYF	TGTGCCAGCTCCCAGGGGGCAGCTGGAAACACCATATATTTT
once	TRBV6-5	-	TRBJ2-3	CASSSWGGTDTQYF	TGTGCCAGCAGTTCTTGGGGAGGCACAGATACGCAGTATTTT
once	TRBV10-3	-	TRBJ1-3	CAISEKSGNTIYF	TGTGCCATCAGTGAGAAGTCTGGAAACACCATATATTTT
-	TRBV5-4	-	TRBJ2-2	CASREDSTGELFF	TGTGCCAGCCGCGAGGACAGCACCGGGGAGCTGTTTTTT
once	TRBV7-1	-	TRBJ1-2	CASSSPGEEGYTF	TGTGCCAGCAGCTCTCCAGGGGAGGAAGGCTACACCTTC
once	TRBV12-3/TRBV12-4	-	TRBJ1-1	CASSLFVGGLTEAFF	TGTGCCAGCAGTTTATTTGTTGGGGGGTTAACTGAAGCTTTCTTT
few	TRBV5-1	-	TRBJ1-1	CASNSHPSGKNTEAFF	TGCGCCAGCAACTCCCACCCCTCAGGGAAAAACACTGAAGCTTTCTTT
many	TRBV2	TRBD1	TRBJ2-7	CASSGGQGEF	TGTGCCAGCAGCGGCGGACAGGGCGAGTTC
many	TRBV7-9	-	TRBJ1-4	CASSSLAGSNEKLFF	TGTGCCAGCAGCTCCCTGGCCGGGAGCAATGAAAAACTGTTTTTT
few	TRBV10-3	-	TRBJ2-7	CASSESPGSYEQYF	TGTGCCAGCAGTGAATCCCCCGGATCCTACGAGCAGTACTTC
-	TRBV9	-	TRBJ1-2	CASSDGGTLIYGYTF	TGTGCCAGCAGTGACGGGGGGACTTTAATCTATGGCTACACCTTC
-	TRBV9	-	TRBJ2-2	CASSPAPWYEHNTGELFF	TGTGCCAGCAGCCCAGCCCCGTGGTACGAGCATAACACCGGGGAGCTGTTTTTT